What follows are 9 T cell receptor beta chains derived from one specimen sequenced in a study of blood T cell repertoires in COVID-19. Using immunoSEQ multiplex PCR, the repertoire was profiled, and TCRdb retains in-frame clones only, with some absent. The table lists some 220,000 clones, 85% of them singletons. Source material: peripheral blood. The source is a woman between 65 and 79 years old with COVID-19, enrolled during active disease.

This clone was counted once. The sample contains more than one DNA sequence encoding this CDR3. The rearrangement joins TRBV19 to TRBJ2-1; TRBD2 matches 14 bases. Germline CDR1 LNHDA, CDR2 SQIVND (reference sequence). The V gene end was trimmed by 6 bases and the J gene end by 1 base; junction bases not matched to a gene: 5. The CDR3 has 17 amino acids. The CDR3 DNA is TGTGCCAGTAGAACCGGGACTAGCGGGAGTTCCTACAATGAGCAGTTCTTC. Translation: CASRTGTSGSSYNEQFF.

This chain connects TRBV5-4 to TRBJ2-3; TRBD1 agrees at 8 bases. CDR3 length: 18 amino acids. Germline CDR1 and CDR2: SGHNT and YYREEE (reference sequence). V shed 5 bases and J 0 bases; nucleotides not matched to a gene: 14. CDR3 amino acids: CASRRRDRLYASTDTQYF. The DNA of the CDR3 is TGTGCCAGCAGACGCCGGGACAGGTTATATGCTAGCACAGATACGCAGTATTTT.

The CDR3 is CASRLEDPRGGRAAGNTIYF. The CDR3 DNA is TGTGCAAGTCGCTTAGAGGACCCTAGAGGGGGACGGGCAGCTGGAAACACCATATATTTT. V gene TRBV12-2 combines with J gene TRBJ1-3; the table assigns TRBD1, which was not confirmed against the DNA. TRBV12-2 is noted as a pseudogene. CDR3 size: 20 residues.

The J gene is TRBJ1-2, the V gene TRBV5-6; D perhaps matches TRBD1 (6 bases). CDR1 is SGHDT, CDR2 YYEEEE, per germline. CDR3 length equals 15 residues. V lost 3 bases, J lost 0 bases, and 12 bases lay in between. As DNA, the CDR3 is TGTGCCAGCAGCTCCGGACAGTTTTCTAACTATGGCTACACCTTC. It specifies CASSSGQFSNYGYTF.

A single count supports this clone. The rearrangement links TRBV3-1 (or the pseudogene TRBV3-2) to TRBJ1-1; tentatively, D is TRBD1 (5 bases). CDR1 is LGHDT, CDR2 YNNKEL, per germline (reference sequence). The CDR3 spans 17 residues. V was clipped by 4 bases and J by 6 bases, with 24 bases between them. Here the CDR3 reads CASSRSSSTAMMPEAFF. CDR3 nucleotides: TGTGCCAGCAGCCGATCGAGTTCGACAGCGATGATGCCTGAAGCTTTCTTT.

This chain links TRBV7-2 with TRBJ2-7; perhaps TRBD2 as D (6 bases). Germline V CDR1 and CDR2: SGHTA, FQGNSA. V was shortened by 4 bases and J by 5 bases, with 12 bases between the two germline ends. This CDR3 comprises 13 residues. The chain's CDR3 is CASSSRSGDEQYF. CDR3 DNA sequence: TGTGCCAGCAGCTCACGATCGGGGGACGAGCAGTACTTC.

The genes are TRBV5-5 and TRBJ1-6; 7 bases map to TRBD1. V dropped 6 bases and J dropped 0; count of bases not matched to a gene: 12. The CDR3 is made up of 18 amino acids. Germline V lookup: CDR1 SGHKS, CDR2 YYEKEE (reference sequence). CDR3 nucleotide sequence: TGTGCCAGCAATGCGAGACAGGGATCCGGCTCCTATAATTCACCCCTCCACTTT. Translating gives CASNARQGSGSYNSPLHF.

This sequence joins TRBV7-2 and TRBJ2-1; 9 bases align to TRBD1. The germline gives CDR1 SGHTA, CDR2 FQGNSA. CDR3 size: 16 residues. Germline trimming cut 3 bases from V and 5 bases from J; bases unmatched to any gene: 8. CDR3 coding DNA: TGTGCCAGCAGCTTCACTGGGACAGGGCTAGACAATGAGCAGTTCTTC. It codes for CASSFTGTGLDNEQFF. The full variable domain, completed using reference TRBV7-2 and TRBJ2-1, is GAGVSQSPSNKVTEKGKDVELRCDPISGHTALYWYRQSLGQGLEFLIYFQGNSAPDKSGLPSDRFSAERTGGSVSTLTIQRTQQEDSAVYLCASSFTGTGLDNEQFFGPGTRLTVL.

The V call is TRBV9, the J call TRBJ2-1; 9 nucleotides line up with TRBD1. The CDR3 contains 15 residues. CDR1 SGDLS and CDR2 YYNGEE come from the germline V gene. V shed 0 bases, J shed 2 bases, and the junction held 0 bases outside the gene matches. The CDR3 spells CASSVGTGAYNEQFF. In nucleotides, the CDR3 is TGTGCCAGCAGCGTAGGGACAGGGGCCTACAATGAGCAGTTCTTC.